The clone carrying this T cell receptor beta chain was seen a few times. The target antigen is unknown. The source of the sample is a study of cytomegalovirus exposure and HLA in healthy donors. Germline-derived CDR1 and CDR2 are MNHEY and SVGAGI. This CDR3 is built from 15 residues. Trimming stripped 0 bases from V and 10 bases from J, with 16 bases between. Findings and limits, study-wide: In a later analysis, TCR beta V- and J-gene trimming showed a link to a missense DCLRE1C variant. Donors belonging to an Asian-associated ancestry cluster reportedly showed fewer N-insertions in productive TCRs than the approximately 700-donor mean, according to what a later analysis found. For most TCR beta V segments, an earlier analysis put the productive rate at about 87% or about 30% of the time.

Both 60 Vbeta primers and 13 Jbeta primers went into the PCR. Assay: immunoSEQ multiplex PCR; the TCRdb copy retains only in-frame clones and omits some. The sample consists of 95,000 to 100,000 clones, roughly 79% of them appearing once. V is TRBV6-5 and J is TRBJ2-4; D uncertain. Sequencing was done on a sample of PBMCs. The TCR sequence derives from a middle-aged man in good health and CMV-seronegative. The CDR3 DNA follows: TGTGCCAGCAGTTACTCTCAAAGGCCAGGTCAAATTCAGTACTTC. It encodes CASSYSQRPGQIQYF.